These 16 T cell receptor beta chains share one sample of origin, sequenced in a study of T-cell reconstitution after alpha-beta-depleted transplantation in children. Researchers prepared the TCRbeta library using unique molecular identifiers, the study reports. TCRdb re-called the PCR reads through MiXCR, storing one row per CDR3 protein. The data contain approximately 520,000 distinct CDR3 sequences, more than 9.5% of them singletons. The sequencing used PBMCs, mostly from graft donor cells, collected 180 days after TCRalphabeta/CD19-depleted stem cell transplant. These receptors all come from a female patient aged 2-10 years who had a stem cell transplant for aplastic anemia, so the T cells may come from the graft donor.

The chain employs TRBV30 and TRBJ2-3; D call uncertain. Trimming stripped 0 bases from V and 4 bases from J, with 5 bases between. Per the germline V gene, CDR1 is GTSNPN and CDR2 is SVGIG (reference sequence). The CDR3 loop spans 12 amino acids. The CDR3 protein is CAWSVVADTQYF. The CDR3, as DNA: TGTGCCTGGAGTGTAGTGGCAGATACGCAGTATTTT.

The chain combines TRBV6-5 with TRBJ2-5; 7 bases match TRBD1. V lost 4 bases, J lost 7 bases, and 12 bases stayed unmatched. Germline V CDR1 and CDR2: MNHEY, SVGAGI. The CDR3 totals 15 residues. In nucleotides, the CDR3 is TGTGCCAGCAGTTCCACATCGACAGGGACAATGACCCAGTACTTC. Translation gives CASSSTSTGTMTQYF.

V usage is TRBV10-3 and J usage is TRBJ2-4; D gene ambiguous. V lost 3 bases and J lost 1, with 16 bases in between. Germline-derived CDR1 and CDR2 are ENHRY and SYGVKD. This CDR3 comprises 17 residues. The DNA for the CDR3 is TGTGCCATCAGTGAATGGGCCCCAGATCTGGCCAAAAACATTCAGTACTTC. Translating gives CAISEWAPDLAKNIQYF.

This clonotype occurred many times. CDR3 nucleotides: TGTGCCAGCAGCCTCTCAGGGGGGGGCGCGGGTGGGAACACTGAAGCTTTCTTT. It translates to CASSLSGGGAGGNTEAFF. This rearrangement joins TRBV9 to TRBJ1-1, with TRBD1 matching 7 bases. This CDR3 has 18 amino acids. J gave up 1 base and V 4 bases, and 16 bases lay outside the gene matches. Germline lookup yields CDR1 SGDLS and CDR2 YYNGEE.

A few counts support this clonotype. This rearrangement joins TRBV9 to TRBJ2-1; 7 nucleotides align to TRBD2. Per the germline V gene, CDR1 is SGDLS and CDR2 is YYNGEE. V lost 3 bases to trimming and J lost 0 bases; unmatched junction nucleotides: 3. The CDR3 consists of 15 residues. The CDR3 is CASSGRTSSYNEQFF. The DNA of the CDR3 is TGTGCCAGCAGCGGGCGGACTAGCTCCTACAATGAGCAGTTCTTC.

V and J are TRBV5-5 and TRBJ2-3; 7 nucleotides align to TRBD2. Per the germline V gene, CDR1 is SGHKS and CDR2 is YYEKEE (reference sequence). This CDR3 is 13 amino acids long. Losses at the gene ends were 3 bases for V and 4 bases for J; bases not matched to a gene: 2. The CDR3 reads CASSWGGPDTQYF. The CDR3 DNA reads as TGTGCCAGCAGCTGGGGGGGTCCAGATACGCAGTATTTT.

This clonotype was observed a few times. This chain links TRBV28 with TRBJ1-5; no firm D call. Trimming pared 4 bases from V and 0 bases from J, leaving 13 bases between. The CDR3 totals 16 residues. Germline CDR1 and CDR2: MDHEN and SYDVKM. CDR3 in DNA: TGTGCCAGCAGTTCCTCTGAGGGATATAGCAATCAGCCCCAGCATTTT. Its protein is CASSSSEGYSNQPQHF.

This clonotype was found a few times. The chain combines TRBV6-5 with TRBJ2-5, with TRBD2 identical over 10 bases. There are 16 residues in the CDR3. Germline values: CDR1 MNHEY, CDR2 SVGAGI. V gave up 0 bases and J gave up 4 bases; unmatched junction bases: 5. The CDR3 DNA is TGTGCCAGCAGTTACTCGGCTAGCGGGAGAGGAGAGACCCAGTACTTC. This codes for CASSYSASGRGETQYF.

V gene TRBV29-1 combines with J gene TRBJ1-2; maybe TRBD1 (6 bases). In germline, CDR1 is SQVTM, CDR2 ANQGSEA. The CDR3 covers 13 residues. Between the trimmed V and J ends, which lost 7 bases and 0 bases, there was a span of 12 bases. DNA for the CDR3: TGCAGCGCTGCTGACAGGCCTAACTATGGCTACACCTTC. Translation: CSAADRPNYGYTF.

This clonotype was seen a few times. The chain uses TRBV6-2 or TRBV6-3 and TRBJ2-2; tentative D call: TRBD2 (6 bases). CDR3 length: 16 residues. The germline V and J ends were trimmed by 7 bases and 0 bases, with 15 bases remaining between them. Germline V gives CDR1 MNHEY, CDR2 SVGEGT. The CDR3 region has the DNA TGTGCCAGCACAACCGCGGGGCTAGCGAACACCGGGGAGCTGTTTTTT. It encodes CASTTAGLANTGELFF.

V usage is TRBV7-9 and J usage is TRBJ2-7; no reliable D call. Trimming pared 1 base from V and 2 bases from J, leaving 12 bases between. In germline, CDR1 is SEHNR, CDR2 FQNEAQ (reference sequence). The CDR3 loop spans 15 amino acids. The CDR3 DNA reads TGTGCCAGCAGCTTAGGGCAGCAGTCTACCTACGAGCAGTACTTC. Its translation: CASSLGQQSTYEQYF. The variable domain in full, completed from reference TRBV7-9 and TRBJ2-7, reads DTGVSQNPRHKITKRGQNVTFRCDPISEHNRLYWYRQTLGQGPEFLTYFQNEAQLEKSRLLSDRFSAERPKGSFSTLEIQRTEQGDSAMYLCASSLGQQSTYEQYFGPGTRLTVT.

This clonotype has only a few counts. The V call is TRBV10-3, the J call TRBJ2-1; 13 bases fit TRBD2. The CDR3 runs to 17 residues. The V gene end was trimmed by 9 bases and the J gene end by 6 bases; junction bases not matched to a gene: 14. Germline CDR1 ENHRY, CDR2 SYGVKD. The CDR3 is CAIAGTSGTKGINEQFF. The CDR3 DNA sequence: TGTGCCATAGCCGGGACTAGCGGGACTAAAGGGATCAATGAGCAGTTCTTC.

This chain links TRBV9 with TRBJ2-1; 7 bases are shared with TRBD2. The CDR3 is 17 residues long. J lost 5 bases, V lost 0 bases, and 11 bases had no gene match. Per germline, CDR1 SGDLS and CDR2 YYNGEE. In DNA form, the CDR3 reads TGTGCCAGCAGCGTAGTGGTCTCAGGGAGGGTCGACAATGAGCAGTTCTTC. Its protein product is CASSVVVSGRVDNEQFF.

The rearrangement uses TRBV18 and TRBJ2-7; D gene ambiguous. Trimming cost V 2 bases and J 4 bases, with 12 bases left between them. CDR1 KGHSH and CDR2 LQKENI come from the germline V gene. This CDR3 contains 14 residues. CDR3 region: CASSPSSVRYEQYF. The DNA for the CDR3 is TGTGCCAGCTCACCAAGCTCAGTGAGGTACGAGCAGTACTTC. The full variable domain, completed using reference TRBV18 and TRBJ2-7, is NAGVMQNPRHLVRRRGQEARLRCSPMKGHSHVYWYRQLPEEGLKFMVYLQKENIIDESGMPKERFSAEFPKEGPSILRIQQVVRGDSAAYFCASSPSSVRYEQYFGPGTRLTVT.

The chain has TRBV27 and TRBJ1-6; possibly TRBD1 for D (5 bases). Trimming took 4 bases from V and 11 from J, leaving 9 bases between them. The length of the CDR3 is 12 residues. Looked up from germline, CDR1 is MNHEY and CDR2 is SMNVEV (reference sequence). DNA of the CDR3: TGTGCCAGCAGTTCCCCAGGGACACCCCTCCACTTT. It translates to CASSSPGTPLHF.

This clonotype was observed a handful of times. The chain recombines TRBV29-1 with TRBJ1-1; D gene unclear. The germline V and J ends were trimmed by 4 bases and 3 bases, with 9 bases remaining between them. CDR3 length equals 12 residues. Germline values: CDR1 SQVTM, CDR2 ANQGSEA. CDR3 DNA sequence: TGCAGCGTTGTTAGGTGGGACACTGAAGCTTTCTTT. It encodes CSVVRWDTEAFF.